A selection of T cell receptor beta chains follows, all from one sample in a study of response to subunit inactivated influenza vaccine. TCRdb redid the calling of the RT-PCR reads with MiXCR, one entry per CDR3 protein. Among about 190,000 distinct CDR3 sequences listed, 13% to 15% were seen once. The sample was CD8+ T cells sorted from PBMCs, taken more than 4 days after vaccination. The receptors were gathered from a man aged 50 or older who received an inactivated influenza vaccine. CDR3s include the opening cysteine and the closing phenylalanine or tryptophan. A D gene is named only where the DNA matches it firmly. Size is stated for part of the rows, as once, few or many counts, or as a class when the clone is expanded.

clone_size j_call v_call d_call cdr3_nt cdr3_aa
few TRBJ1-1 TRBV5-1 - TGCGCCAGCAGCTTGGACGCGGGGATTGAAGCTTTCTTT CASSLDAGIEAFF
- TRBJ2-2 TRBV29-1 TRBD2 TGCAGCGTTCCGCGGGGGGGCGGGGAGCTGTTTTTT CSVPRGGGELFF
- TRBJ2-6 TRBV18 - TGTGCCAGCAACCCCCCCGGGACAAGTGTCCTGACTTTC CASNPPGTSVLTF
- TRBJ2-7 TRBV2 - TGTGCCAGCGGCTATGAACAATACGAGCAGTACTTC CASGYEQYEQYF
- TRBJ2-1 TRBV7-9 TRBD1 TGTGCCAGCAGCTCAGATACCGGGACAGGGGGCCCGTTCTCCTACAATGAGCAGTTCTTC CASSSDTGTGGPFSYNEQFF
- TRBJ1-5 TRBV5-6 TRBD1 TGTGCCAGCAGCTTTGGGACAGGTCTCGTCTCGGGCAATCAGCCCCAGCATTTT CASSFGTGLVSGNQPQHF
- TRBJ2-3 TRBV3-1 TRBD2 TGTGCCAGCAGCCCCTTCTCTAGCGGGGGACCAGAGGATACGCAGTATTTT CASSPFSSGGPEDTQYF
once TRBJ2-5 TRBV7-6 TRBD2 TGTGCCAGCAGCTTGGGACTAGCGGGGGGGCTTACGCGAGAGACCCAGTACTTC CASSLGLAGGLTRETQYF
few TRBJ2-7 TRBV28 - TGTGCCAGCAGTATACCAGGGAACCAAGCCTACGAGCAGTACTTC CASSIPGNQAYEQYF
- TRBJ2-1 TRBV29-1 - TGCAGCGGTCGGGACAACCCGAATGAGCAGTTCTTC CSGRDNPNEQFF
few TRBJ1-2 TRBV5-6 - TGTGCCAGCAGCTTCCTTGGGGAAGGCTACACCTTC CASSFLGEGYTF
- TRBJ2-5 TRBV7-9 - TGTGCCAGCAGCTTAGGCAGGGGCGGAGAGACCCAGTACTTC CASSLGRGGETQYF
few TRBJ2-1 TRBV9 - TGTGCCAGCAGCGTAGGGGTCCAACCACGCATCATCGAAGGACGCAATGAGCAGTTCTTC CASSVGVQPRIIEGRNEQFF
few TRBJ2-2 TRBV6-1 - TGTGCCAGCAGCAGGAAACAGGGAGAAGTGAACACCGGGGAGCTGTTTTTT CASSRKQGEVNTGELFF
- TRBJ2-1 TRBV7-9 TRBD2 TGTGCCAGCAGCTCACATAGCGGGGGCCTGGCTGTTGAGCAGTTCTTC CASSSHSGGLAVEQFF
- TRBJ2-5 TRBV2 TRBD1 TGTGCCAGCAGGGACAGGTACCAAGAGACCCAGTACTTC CASRDRYQETQYF
- TRBJ2-2 TRBV20-1 - TGCAGTGCTACCGGGGGAGAGGGGACCGGGGAGCTGTTTTTT CSATGGEGTGELFF
- TRBJ1-5 TRBV12-3/TRBV12-4 - TGTTCCAGCAGTTCTGGAGGTTCCCATCAGCCCCAGCATTTT CSSSSGGSHQPQHF
many TRBJ2-3 TRBV15 TRBD2 TGTGCCACCAGCAGTGGGACAGGGTGGACTAGCGGGACTTTCACAGATACGCAGTATTTT CATSSGTGWTSGTFTDTQYF
many TRBJ2-7 TRBV29-1 - TGCAGCGTTCGTGGCTACAGGAGCTACGAGCAGTACTTC CSVRGYRSYEQYF
few TRBJ2-7 TRBV28 - TGTGCCAGCAGTCGGGGGATCAGAGGAGACGAGCAGTACTTC CASSRGIRGDEQYF
many TRBJ1-3 TRBV4-1 - TGCGCCAGCAGCCAAGTTCCTACAGCTGGAAACACCATATATTTT CASSQVPTAGNTIYF
many TRBJ2-7 TRBV4-3 TRBD1 TGCGCCAGCAGCCAAAGTACAGGGGGCTCCTACGAGCAGTACTTC CASSQSTGGSYEQYF
few TRBJ1-1 TRBV9 - TGTGCCAGCAGCGTAGCTGGGGGAGCTCGGGAAGCTTTCTTT CASSVAGGAREAFF
many TRBJ2-7 TRBV29-1 TRBD1 TGCAGCGTCCGGGACAGGGGGATTTTGTACGAGCAGTACTTC CSVRDRGILYEQYF
few TRBJ2-2 TRBV9 - TGTGCCAGCAGCGACCCGGAGTACGGGGACCTTAACACCGGGGAGCTGTTTTTT CASSDPEYGDLNTGELFF
few TRBJ1-1 TRBV30 - TGTGCCTGGGAAGTGGCAGCCATGAACACTGAAGCTTTCTTT CAWEVAAMNTEAFF
- TRBJ2-3 TRBV5-1 - TGCGCCAGCAGCTTGGTAGCGAGCGGTGGCACAGATACGCAGTATTTT CASSLVASGGTDTQYF
- TRBJ1-5 TRBV28 - TGTGCCAGCAGTGTTAATCAGCCCCAGCATTTT CASSVNQPQHF
few TRBJ2-7 TRBV20-1 TRBD2 TGCAGTGCGACCTTTAGCGGGGGGGCGTCCGAGCAGTACTTC CSATFSGGASEQYF
few TRBJ2-7 TRBV29-1 TRBD1 TGCAGCGTTGAAGGACAGGGGGCATTAAACGAGCAGTACTTC CSVEGQGALNEQYF
few TRBJ1-1 TRBV6-2/TRBV6-3 - TGTGCCAGCAGGGGACTCAGGGGGAACACTGAAGCTTTCTTT CASRGLRGNTEAFF
once TRBJ2-5 TRBV7-6 TRBD2 TGTGCCAGCAGCCAACGACTAGCGAGCGAGACCCAGTACTTC CASSQRLASETQYF
- TRBJ2-1 TRBV20-1 - TGCAGTGCTAGAGATCGGCAGGCTTACTACAATGAGCAGTTCTTC CSARDRQAYYNEQFF
- TRBJ2-1 TRBV29-1 - TGCAGCGTTGAAGATCCCAGCGGAAAATACAATGAGCAGTTCTTC CSVEDPSGKYNEQFF
few TRBJ2-3 TRBV9 TRBD2 TGTGCCAGCAGCGTAGGCGGGAGTGGAAGAGATACGCAGTATTTT CASSVGGSGRDTQYF
many TRBJ1-4 TRBV28 - TGTGCCAGCAGTTTCTTAGTAGGGGATGAAAAACTGTTTTTT CASSFLVGDEKLFF
few TRBJ2-5 TRBV5-6 - TGTGCCAGCAGCTTGGCAGGGGCCGGGGGTATGGAGACCCAGTACTTC CASSLAGAGGMETQYF
few TRBJ2-7 TRBV29-1 TRBD2 TGCAGCGTTGGCGGACTAGCGGGGGGCTACGAGCAGTACTTC CSVGGLAGGYEQYF
few TRBJ2-7 TRBV6-2/TRBV6-3 TRBD2 TGTGCCAGCAGTCAAGTAGCGGGAGTCTACGAGCAGTACTTC CASSQVAGVYEQYF
- TRBJ1-1 TRBV18 - TGTGCCAGCTCACCACCGGACAGCATGAACGGTGAAGCTTTCTTT CASSPPDSMNGEAFF
- TRBJ2-7 TRBV5-5 TRBD2 TGTGCCAGCAGCCCAGCCGGGACTAGCGGGGGGGCTATCGAGCAGTACTTC CASSPAGTSGGAIEQYF
- TRBJ2-5 TRBV6-2/TRBV6-3 TRBD2 TGTGCCAGCAGTTGGAGCGGGAGTTATCAAGAGACCCAGTACTTC CASSWSGSYQETQYF
few TRBJ2-1 TRBV7-9 - TGTGCCAGCAGCCCGGCGACAGGTAGATCCTACAATGAGCAGTTCTTC CASSPATGRSYNEQFF
few TRBJ2-1 TRBV5-1 TRBD2 TGCGCCAGCAGCTTGGTTGTTAGCGGGGGCGGTGAGCAGTTCTTC CASSLVVSGGGEQFF
few TRBJ1-1 TRBV25-1 - TGTGCCAGCATACTAGGGACTGAAGCTTTCTTT CASILGTEAFF
- TRBJ1-1 TRBV12-3/TRBV12-4 TRBD1 TGTGCCAGCACGGGACAGGGGGTTGGTAGTGAAGCTTTCTTT CASTGQGVGSEAFF
few TRBJ2-5 TRBV12-3/TRBV12-4 - TGTGCCAGCAGTTCCACCGGGGCTAGCGACTTGTACCAAGAGACCCAGTACTTC CASSSTGASDLYQETQYF
- TRBJ2-7 TRBV12-3/TRBV12-4 - TGTGCCAGCAGTTTTACGAAGACCTCTCTGCACGAGCAGTACTTC CASSFTKTSLHEQYF
few TRBJ1-1 TRBV7-9 - TGTGCCAGCAGCTTAGCGGGGGGGGGTTTAGGAGCTTTCTTT CASSLAGGGLGAFF
few TRBJ2-3 TRBV3-1 TRBD2 TGTGCCAGCAGCCAAATAGCGGGAGGGCCGCCAGATACGCAGTATTTT CASSQIAGGPPDTQYF
- TRBJ2-7 TRBV27 - TGTGCCAGCAGTTTATCTGGTGCCGGGGCAGGGACCTACGAGCAGTACTTC CASSLSGAGAGTYEQYF